The rows below give T cell receptor beta chains drawn from one sample of a study of OX40 agonist ivuxolimab in advanced cancers. The table came from immunoSEQ multiplex PCR; TCRdb's copy has only in-frame clones and leaves some out. The sample gives roughly 93,000 clones, 84% of which show up once; less than 6% is in the top ten. Sample: CD4+ or CD8+ T cells sorted from blood, taken in a trial of the OX40 agonist ivuxolimab. The receptors here all came from an adult with an advanced solid tumor such as melanoma, head and neck, liver or kidney cancer. CDR3s include the opening cysteine and the closing phenylalanine or tryptophan. The order of the fields is V gene, D gene, J gene, clone size, CDR3 DNA, CDR3 protein. The D gene is left open where the match is weak. Expanded clones get a size class; other rows say once, few or many, or leave the size out.

>TRBV19|-|TRBJ1-5|-
TGTGCCAGTAGTATGGGGACAATCCTTAGCAATCAGCCCCAGCATTTT
CASSMGTILSNQPQHF
>TRBV4-3|-|TRBJ1-1|-
TGCGCCAGCAGCCAAGCCCACAGGTCGTGGGGGAACACTGAAGCTTTCTTT
CASSQAHRSWGNTEAFF
>TRBV7-9|TRBD2|TRBJ2-7|-
TGTGCCAGCAGCTCGGGGACTAGCGGCCGCGAGCAGTACTTC
CASSSGTSGREQYF
>TRBV9|-|TRBJ1-2|once
TGTGCCAGCAGCACGCCCGGAGCCGCGTATGGCTACACCTTC
CASSTPGAAYGYTF
>TRBV7-9|-|TRBJ2-1|-
TGTGCCAGCAGCCCCCACCCCCGGAGTGACTACAATGAGCAGTTCTTC
CASSPHPRSDYNEQFF
>TRBV5-6|-|TRBJ1-5|-
TGTGCCAGCAGCCCCCATCCGGGGAATCAGCCCCAGCATTTT
CASSPHPGNQPQHF
>TRBV2|TRBD2|TRBJ2-7|-
TGTGCCAGCAGGGGGGGACTAGCCGGGTCCTACGAGCAGTACTTC
CASRGGLAGSYEQYF
>TRBV5-1|-|TRBJ1-2|-
TGCGCCAGCAGCTCGGGGGACGGCCCCTATGGCTACACCTTC
CASSSGDGPYGYTF
>TRBV19|-|TRBJ2-6|-
TGTGCCAGTAGTATTAGGGGTCCGCCCGGGGCCAACGTCCTGACTTTC
CASSIRGPPGANVLTF
>TRBV30|TRBD1|TRBJ1-3|-
TGTGCCTGGAGTAGGGACAGCGGCTCTGGAAACACCATATATTTT
CAWSRDSGSGNTIYF
>TRBV9|-|TRBJ2-1|once
TGTGCCAGCAGCTTGGGGACAATCGATGAGCAGTTCTTC
CASSLGTIDEQFF
>TRBV10-1|TRBD2|TRBJ2-7|-
TGCGCCAGCAGTATTGGACTAGGTTCCGAGCAGTACTTC
CASSIGLGSEQYF
>TRBV7-9|-|TRBJ1-5|few
TGTGCCAGCAGCGTGGGGGTGAATCAGCCCCAGCATTTT
CASSVGVNQPQHF
>TRBV7-6|-|TRBJ1-2|few
TGTGCCAGCAGCTTAGGGGACTCTGGCTACACCTTC
CASSLGDSGYTF
>TRBV6-1|TRBD1|TRBJ1-5|once
TGTGCCAGCAGTGGTGGGACAGTCAAGGGACAGCCCCAGCATTTT
CASSGGTVKGQPQHF
>TRBV4-3|-|TRBJ2-3|-
TGCGCCAGCAGCCAAGATTTGACGAGATGGGGTTCGGATACGCAGTATTTT
CASSQDLTRWGSDTQYF
>TRBV19|-|TRBJ1-2|-
TGTGCCAGTGCAAGTTATCCTAACTATGGCTACACCTTC
CASASYPNYGYTF
>TRBV10-3|-|TRBJ2-3|-
TGTGCCATCAGTGATTTCCGGGGGGCCACAGATACGCAGTATTTT
CAISDFRGATDTQYF
>TRBV19|-|TRBJ1-1|-
TGTGCCAGTAGTATAGGTGGAACCGGGGGATCAGAAACTGAAGCTTTCTTT
CASSIGGTGGSETEAFF
>TRBV7-2|-|TRBJ2-6|-
TGTGCCAGCAGCTTGAGGAGGGCCAACGTCCTGACTTTC
CASSLRRANVLTF
>TRBV12-5|TRBD1|TRBJ2-2|-
TGTGCTAGTGTCCTGACAGGGGGAAGAACCGGGGAGCTGTTTTTT
CASVLTGGRTGELFF
>TRBV7-9|-|TRBJ1-2|-
TGTGCCAGCAGCTTATCGGGGGGAAGCGACTATGGCTACACCTTC
CASSLSGGSDYGYTF
>TRBV19|-|TRBJ1-5|-
TGTGCCAGTGCCTACGGGGCAGGCGTTAGCAATCAGCCCCAGCATTTT
CASAYGAGVSNQPQHF
>TRBV7-2|TRBD2|TRBJ2-7|-
TGTGCCAGCAGCCTGGGCGCGGGGGGGAGCTCCTACGAGCAGTACTTC
CASSLGAGGSSYEQYF
>TRBV30|-|TRBJ1-1|-
TGTGCTATAACGCCGGGGACCACTGAAGCTTTCTTT
CAITPGTTEAFF
>TRBV9|TRBD1|TRBJ1-3|-
TGTGCCAGCAGCGTAAGCGGGGGACAGGGGGCTTCTGGAAACACCATATATTTT
CASSVSGGQGASGNTIYF
>TRBV30|TRBD1|TRBJ1-1|-
TGTGCCTGGACACAGGGGGCAGGGACTGAAGCTTTCTTT
CAWTQGAGTEAFF
>TRBV4-3|-|TRBJ1-5|-
TGCGCCAGCAGCCAAGATCTAATCGCAAACAATCAGCCCCAGCATTTT
CASSQDLIANNQPQHF
>TRBV7-2|-|TRBJ2-3|-
TGTGCCAGCAGCTTAGGGACCGATACGCAGTATTTT
CASSLGTDTQYF
>TRBV2|TRBD2|TRBJ2-1|-
TGTGCCAGCAGTGAAGGCGGGAGCTACAATGAGCAGTTCTTC
CASSEGGSYNEQFF
>TRBV7-9|-|TRBJ1-2|few
TGTGCCAGCAGCTTAGGTCATATCTATGGCTACACCTTC
CASSLGHIYGYTF
>TRBV10-3|-|TRBJ1-2|-
TGTGCCATCAGCCCGACAGGCCACTATGGCTACACCTTC
CAISPTGHYGYTF
>TRBV7-2|TRBD2|TRBJ2-3|-
TGTGCCAGCAGCTTCCTCTCCGGGGGGAACGGAGATACGCAGTATTTT
CASSFLSGGNGDTQYF
>TRBV5-1|TRBD1|TRBJ2-6|-
TGCGCCAGCAGCTCCGCCCCGGGACAGGGGGCATCTGGGGCCAACGTCCTGACTTTC
CASSSAPGQGASGANVLTF
>TRBV5-6|-|TRBJ2-3|-
TGTGCCAGCAGCTTGGGTTCCGGGGATACGCAGTATTTT
CASSLGSGDTQYF
>TRBV19|TRBD1|TRBJ2-7|-
TGTGCCAGTGGAAACCGGGACAGCAGCTACGAGCAGTACTTC
CASGNRDSSYEQYF
>TRBV5-6|-|TRBJ1-2|-
TGTGCCAGCAGCTGGGAGGGGCCATTGGCCTATGGCTACACCTTC
CASSWEGPLAYGYTF
>TRBV7-3|-|TRBJ2-1|-
TGTGCCAGCAGCTTAACGGGAAGCATCTCCTACAATGAGCAGTTCTTC
CASSLTGSISYNEQFF
>TRBV6-1|-|TRBJ2-2|-
TGTGCCAGCAGTGACGGGACACCTGGATTCACCGGGGAGCTGTTTTTT
CASSDGTPGFTGELFF
>TRBV6-6|-|TRBJ2-7|-
TGTGCCAGCAGTTACGGTGAGGGGGGTTACGAGCAGTACTTC
CASSYGEGGYEQYF
>TRBV27|-|TRBJ2-7|-
TGTGCCAGCAGTTTAATGCACAGCTCCTACGAGCAGTACTTC
CASSLMHSSYEQYF
>TRBV5-6|-|TRBJ1-3|-
-
CASSPDFREAISGNTIYF
>TRBV5-1|-|TRBJ1-2|-
TGCGCCAGCAGCTTGGCAGGGGCGGATGGCTACACCTTC
CASSLAGADGYTF
>TRBV7-8|-|TRBJ1-2|-
TGTGCCAGCAGCTTGGAGGGAACTAACTATGGCTACACCTTC
CASSLEGTNYGYTF
>TRBV2|-|TRBJ2-3|-
TGTGCCAGCAGTGAGGGGAACTCGTACACAGATACGCAGTATTTT
CASSEGNSYTDTQYF
>TRBV5-1|-|TRBJ2-7|-
TGCGCCAGCAGCTTGGAGGGCAGAAGCTCCTACGAGCAGTACTTC
CASSLEGRSSYEQYF
>TRBV2|TRBD1|TRBJ2-2|-
TGTGCCTGGGGGGGACAGGGCTTAGAGCTGTTTTTT
CAWGGQGLELFF
>TRBV9|-|TRBJ2-1|-
TGTGCCAGCAGCGTCGACTACCTTTCCTACAATGAGCAGTTCTTC
CASSVDYLSYNEQFF
>TRBV27|-|TRBJ2-5|-
TGTGCCAGTCAGAGGAAGGCATACCAAGAGACCCAGTACTTC
CASQRKAYQETQYF
>TRBV7-8|-|TRBJ2-7|-
TGTGCCAGCAGCGCAAGGGGAATCACATACGAGCAGTACTTC
CASSARGITYEQYF
>TRBV7-3|-|TRBJ1-2|-
TGTGCCAGCAGCTTAACGGGGCAGCAAGCTAACTATGGCTACACCTTC
CASSLTGQQANYGYTF
>TRBV5-1|-|TRBJ2-3|-
TGCGCCAGCAGCCTAAGACCGGGACAACCAGATACGCAGTATTTT
CASSLRPGQPDTQYF
>TRBV5-1|-|TRBJ2-6|-
TGCGCCAGCAGCACTGGAATGACTGGGGCCAACGTCCTGACTTTC
CASSTGMTGANVLTF
>TRBV5-1|-|TRBJ1-2|once
TGCGCCAGCAGCTTTATTGAGGGGGGAGAGTATGGCTACACCTTC
CASSFIEGGEYGYTF